These 27 T cell receptor beta chains came from one sample sequenced in a study of CD8+CD57+ T cells in acquired aplastic anemia. Genomic DNA was employed as the template in profiling TCR beta VDJ and CDR3. TCRdb reprocessed the reads via MiXCR and lists one record per CDR3 protein. The sample has some 45,000 distinct CDR3 sequences; 68% are singletons. Sequenced: sorted CD4+, CD8+, or CD8+CD57+ T cells (not recorded which) from PBMCs. These TCRs come from a human donor in good health, serving as a control.

The genes are TRBV5-1 and TRBJ2-1, with D possibly TRBD2 on 5 matching bases. Deletions cut 4 bases from V and 5 bases from J, with 19 bases between. The CDR3 length is 16 residues. CDR1 is SGHRS, CDR2 YFSETQ, per germline. CDR3 sequence: CASSTWTRGPHNEQFF. In nucleotides, the CDR3 is TGCGCCAGCAGCACCTGGACTCGCGGCCCACACAATGAGCAGTTCTTC. Using reference TRBV5-1 and TRBJ2-1 for the parts outside the CDR3, the full variable domain is KAGVTQTPRYLIKTRGQQVTLSCSPISGHRSVSWYQQTPGQGLQFLFEYFSETQRNKGNFPGRFSGRQFSNSRSEMNVSTLELGDSALYLCASSTWTRGPHNEQFFGPGTRLTVL.

The table lists this clonotype with a few counts. The CDR3 DNA sequence: TGTGCCAGCAGCCTTAATCAGCCCCAGCATTTT. Translating it yields CASSLNQPQHF. This chain uses TRBV2 with TRBJ1-5; D unresolved. This CDR3 is 11 amino acids long. The germline V gene has CDR1 SNHLY and CDR2 FYNNEI. V lost 6 bases, J lost 4 bases, and 4 bases lay in between. The whole variable domain, filled in from reference TRBV2 and TRBJ1-5, reads EPEVTQTPSHQVTQMGQEVILRCVPISNHLYFYWYRQILGQKVEFLVSFYNNEISEKSEIFDDQFSVERPDGSNFTLKIRSTKLEDSAMYFCASSLNQPQHFGDGTRLSIL.

The V gene is TRBV2, the J gene TRBJ2-7; TRBD2 agrees at 11 bases. Germline V gene lookup returns CDR1 SNHLY and CDR2 FYNNEI. This CDR3 comprises 15 residues. J gave up 2 bases and V 5 bases, and 5 bases lay outside the gene matches. The CDR3 here is CASSLNSGGAYEQYV. The CDR3 bases are TGTGCCAGCAGTTTAAATAGCGGGGGGGCCTACGAGCAGTACGTC.

Judged by abundance, this clonotype is medium-sized. This chain links TRBV20-1 with TRBJ2-1; D is unclear. Per the germline V gene, CDR1 is DFQATT and CDR2 is SNEGSKA (reference sequence). Trimming shortened V by 2 bases and J by 6 bases, and 14 bases separated the two germline ends. The CDR3 runs 14 residues. CDR3 loop: CSARRPIVGNEQFF. CDR3 nucleotide sequence: TGCAGTGCTAGACGACCTATAGTGGGCAATGAGCAGTTCTTC.

The chain recombines TRBV20-1 with TRBJ2-5, with 12 bases matching TRBD2. Germline lookup yields CDR1 DFQATT and CDR2 SNEGSKA (reference sequence). The trim removed 0 bases at V and 3 bases at J, leaving 5 bases unmatched. CDR3 length: 16 amino acids. The DNA of the CDR3 is TGCAGTGCTAGAGATCGGCTAGCGGGGGGGAAAGAGACCCAGTACTTC. It specifies CSARDRLAGGKETQYF.

This chain joins TRBV2 and TRBJ1-2; D may be TRBD1 (5 bases). The CDR3 extends over 14 amino acids. Germline V lookup: CDR1 SNHLY, CDR2 FYNNEI. V lost 6 bases, J lost 1 base, and 12 bases lay in between. Here the CDR3 DNA reads TGTGCCAGCAGCCCCAGCCAGGGTAACTATGGCTACACCTTC. This codes for CASSPSQGNYGYTF.

This chain joins TRBV15 and TRBJ1-5; weak D call: TRBD1 (5 bases). Germline V gene data show CDR1 as LNHNV and CDR2 as YYDKDF (reference sequence). This CDR3 is built from 14 residues. V lost 1 base and J lost 3, with 7 bases in between. Here the CDR3 reads CATSRGRANQPQHF. The CDR3 nucleotides are TGTGCCACCAGCAGAGGCAGGGCCAATCAGCCCCAGCATTTT. Supplemented by reference TRBV15 and TRBJ1-5, the full variable domain reads DAMVIQNPRYQVTQFGKPVTLSCSQTLNHNVMYWYQQKSSQAPKLLFHYYDKDFNNEADTPDNFQSRRPNTSFCFLDIRSPGLGDTAMYLCATSRGRANQPQHFGDGTRLSIL.

The chain combines TRBV2 with TRBJ2-1; TRBD2 agrees at 13 bases. The trim removed 5 bases at V and 10 bases at J, leaving 8 bases unmatched. The CDR3 is 15 amino acids. Germline V gene lookup returns CDR1 SNHLY and CDR2 FYNNEI. CDR3: CASSHRLAGGYEQFF. CDR3 in DNA: TGTGCCAGCAGTCATAGACTAGCGGGGGGTTACGAGCAGTTCTTC.

This clonotype was counted once. V and J are TRBV12-3 or TRBV12-4 and TRBJ2-5; D may match TRBD1 or TRBD2 (6 bases each). V was clipped by 10 bases and J by 3 bases, with 12 bases between them. This CDR3 comprises 12 residues. Here the CDR3 reads CATMGGEETQYF. The CDR3 DNA reads TGTGCCACTATGGGGGGCGAAGAGACCCAGTACTTC.

The sample holds a few counts of this clonotype. The chain links TRBV25-1 to TRBJ1-6, with D unclear. V was shortened by 6 bases and J by 8 bases, with 8 bases between the two germline ends. CDR1 is MGHDK, CDR2 SYGVNS, per germline. The CDR3 sequence is 12 residues long. CDR3 sequence (DNA): TGTGCCAGCAGGGCTCCAGATTCACCCCTCCACTTT. This encodes CASRAPDSPLHF.

CDR3 nucleotide sequence: TGTGCCAGCAGCTGGGCCGGGACAGGAGACCAAGAGACCCAGTACTTC. Amino acids: CASSWAGTGDQETQYF. This chain links TRBV14 with TRBJ2-5, with 8 bases lining up with TRBD1. Germline lookup yields CDR1 SGHDN and CDR2 FVKESK. J was trimmed by 0 bases and V by 5 bases; bases with no gene match: 8. This CDR3 region has 16 residues.

This clonotype was seen a few times. Because it lacks the conserved phenylalanine or tryptophan at the end, this CDR3 is likely a read error. It is unclear where the CDR3 begins or ends on the DNA, so no DNA is shown, and the CDR3 is as TCRdb lists it. This chain connects TRBV20-1 to TRBJ2-7; the table's TRBD2 call for D was not verified on the DNA. CDR1 and CDR2 from the germline V gene are DFQATT and SNEGSKA (reference sequence). From its first to its last residue, the CDR3 has 9 amino acids. CDR3 loop: CSASPRTSG.

V and J are TRBV19 and TRBJ2-7, with 8 nucleotides matching TRBD2. This CDR3 has 15 residues. J gave up 1 base and V 4 bases, and 6 bases lay outside the gene matches. From germline, CDR1 is LNHDA and CDR2 SQIVND (reference sequence). CDR3 loop: CASSTSGGGSYEQYF. CDR3 sequence (DNA): TGTGCCAGTAGTACAAGCGGGGGTGGTTCCTACGAGCAGTACTTC.

In this sample, this clonotype turned up a few times. Here the CDR3 DNA reads TGTGCCAGTAGCCTAACTAGCGGGCCTTACAATGAGCAGTTCTTC. Its protein is CASSLTSGPYNEQFF. V gene TRBV19 combines with J gene TRBJ2-1; 9 positions agree with TRBD2. Germline CDR1 is LNHDA and CDR2 is SQIVND (reference sequence). The CDR3 sequence is 15 residues long. Trimming cost V 6 bases and J 4 bases; bases outside gene matches: 7.

The gene calls are TRBV5-4 and TRBJ1-2, with a possible D match to TRBD1 (6 bases). The CDR3 is 14 residues long. V gave up 4 bases and J gave up 3 bases, with 13 bases separating them. In germline, CDR1 is SGHNT, CDR2 YYREEE (reference sequence). The CDR3 DNA follows: TGTGCCAGCAGCCCGCCTAGGACAGACTATGGCTACACCTTC. This translates into CASSPPRTDYGYTF.

This clonotype was counted ten times or more. Written as DNA, the CDR3 is TGCAGTGCTAGAGCCGGGACAGGGCCTCCTATCGCCCTTTACAATGAGCAGTTCTTC. This translates into CSARAGTGPPIALYNEQFF. The rearrangement uses TRBV20-1 and TRBJ2-1; 9 nucleotides align to TRBD1. This CDR3 comprises 19 residues. Germline V lookup: CDR1 DFQATT, CDR2 SNEGSKA (reference sequence). With V trimmed by 1 base and J by 4 bases, 17 bases remained unmatched.

The chain links TRBV5-1 to TRBJ1-2, with 7 bases fitting TRBD1. The CDR3 contains 14 residues. The V gene's germline CDR1 is SGHRS and CDR2 YFSETQ. Trimming cost V 4 bases and J 4 bases; bases outside gene matches: 7. CDR3 coding DNA: TGCGCCAGCAGCCAACGACAGGGAAGCTATGGCTACACCTTC. Translation: CASSQRQGSYGYTF.

Many counts were recorded for this clonotype. The chain carries TRBV5-1 and TRBJ2-5, with D uncertain. V lost 0 bases to trimming and J lost 1 base, with 13 bases between them. Germline CDR1 and CDR2: SGHRS and YFSETQ. This CDR3 is 16 amino acids long. In DNA form, the CDR3 reads TGCGCCAGCAGCTTGGGCAGCTCCCTCCTCCAAGAGACCCAGTACTTC. This gives the protein CASSLGSSLLQETQYF.

The chain has TRBV29-1 and TRBJ2-3, with 7 bases matching TRBD1. The trim removed 6 bases at V and 0 bases at J, leaving 6 bases unmatched. Germline-derived CDR1 and CDR2 are SQVTM and ANQGSEA. The CDR3 is 14 amino acids. CDR3 sequence reads: CSVPTGRSTDTQYF. The CDR3 nucleotides read TGCAGCGTACCGACAGGGCGCAGCACAGATACGCAGTATTTT.

The chain combines TRBV7-9 with TRBJ1-1; possible D gene TRBD1, 5 bases. The CDR3 has 14 amino acids. Germline V gives CDR1 SEHNR, CDR2 FQNEAQ (reference sequence). V dropped 6 bases and J dropped 5 bases, with 16 bases sitting between them. CDR3 region: CASSVGAGGTEAFF. The CDR3 region has the DNA TGTGCCAGCAGTGTCGGGGCGGGGGGAACTGAAGCTTTCTTT.

This chain uses TRBV9 with TRBJ2-3; D possibly corresponds to TRBD1 (6 bases). CDR3 length equals 16 residues. The V gene's germline CDR1 is SGDLS and CDR2 YYNGEE. V was clipped by 4 bases and J by 1 base, with 16 bases between them. The CDR3 sequence: CASSKHRDRGTDTQYF. The CDR3 DNA reads as TGTGCCAGCAGCAAACACAGGGACCGTGGCACAGATACGCAGTATTTT.

This clonotype is medium-sized (0.01 to 0.1%). The chain combines TRBV5-6 with TRBJ1-2; TRBD1 aligns across 10 bases. CDR3 size: 14 residues. Germline V gene lookup returns CDR1 SGHDT and CDR2 YYEEEE. J gave up 6 bases and V 2 bases, and 4 bases lay outside the gene matches. CDR3 amino acids: CASSFSTGGDGYTF. CDR3 coding DNA: TGTGCCAGCAGCTTCTCGACAGGGGGCGATGGCTACACCTTC.

V gene TRBV2 combines with J gene TRBJ1-5, with 7 bases lining up with TRBD1. Per germline, CDR1 SNHLY and CDR2 FYNNEI. After removal of 8 bases from V and 0 bases from J, the junction contained 1 base not matched to a gene. This CDR3 has 13 residues. Here the CDR3 DNA reads TGTGCCAGCCGGGACAGTAGCAATCAGCCCCAGCATTTT. Translating gives CASRDSSNQPQHF.

The V and J genes are TRBV2 and TRBJ1-6; 7 bases are shared with TRBD1. There are 14 residues in the CDR3. Germline lookup yields CDR1 SNHLY and CDR2 FYNNEI. The V gene end was trimmed by 3 bases and the J gene end by 6 bases; junction bases not matched to a gene: 2. The DNA of the CDR3 is TGTGCCAGCAGTGAGGGACAGAGTAATTCACCCCTCCACTTT. Protein sequence: CASSEGQSNSPLHF.

This chain joins TRBV19 and TRBJ1-1; D is undetermined. CDR1 LNHDA and CDR2 SQIVND come from the germline V gene (reference sequence). The CDR3 totals 14 residues. The V gene lost 3 bases and the J gene lost 0 bases, with 8 bases spanning the gap. CDR3 sequence reads: CASSMYPLNTEAFF. The CDR3, as DNA: TGTGCCAGTAGTATGTATCCTTTGAACACTGAAGCTTTCTTT. The variable domain in full, completed from reference TRBV19 and TRBJ1-1, reads DGGITQSPKYLFRKEGQNVTLSCEQNLNHDAMYWYRQDPGQGLRLIYYSQIVNDFQKGDIAEGYSVSREKKESFPLTVTSAQKNPTAFYLCASSMYPLNTEAFFGQGTRLTVV.

The gene calls are TRBV24-1 and TRBJ2-3; no reliable D call. The germline CDR1 and CDR2 sequences are KGHDR and SFDVKD. The CDR3 extends over 14 amino acids. Trimming left V 4 bases short and J 2 bases short, with 9 bases between. In DNA form, the CDR3 reads TGTGCCACCAGTGACTCTCGGATCACAGATACGCAGTATTTT. Translating gives CATSDSRITDTQYF.

The CDR3 DNA follows: TGTGCCAGTAGTAACTCCTGGGGGGGAATGACGGGCTACACCTTC. Translated: CASSNSWGGMTGYTF. The chain recombines TRBV19 with TRBJ1-2; perhaps TRBD1 as D (5 bases). CDR3 size: 15 residues. V dropped 4 bases and J dropped 8 bases, with 20 bases sitting between them. Looked up from germline, CDR1 is LNHDA and CDR2 is SQIVND (reference sequence).